Following are 3 T cell receptor beta chains from one sample sequenced in a study of shared T cell receptors in the human thymus. The data were produced by immunoSEQ multiplex PCR, yet TCRdb's version contains in-frame clones alone and is incomplete. The data show about 730,000 clones, approximately 85% seen once. The sample also formed part of further work on human thymus T cells.

The material sequenced was thymocytes. These receptors all stem from a girl under three years old with a congenital heart defect.

The V and J genes are TRBV12-2 and TRBJ1-2; TRBD1 is the table's D call, not checked against the DNA. TRBV12-2 is noted as a pseudogene. The CDR3 is made up of 12 amino acids. This CDR3 is CASRLEGDGYTF. The CDR3 nucleotides are TGTGCAAGTCGCTTAGAAGGGGATGGCTACACCTTC.

A single count supports this clone. The chain joins TRBV7-9 to TRBJ1-2; the match to TRBD1 covers 7 bases. This CDR3 has 15 residues. Germline values: CDR1 SEHNR, CDR2 FQNEAQ (reference sequence). J was trimmed by 4 bases and V by 5 bases; bases with no gene match: 10. The CDR3 loop is CASSRGGTEIYGYTF. As DNA, the CDR3 is TGTGCCAGCAGCCGGGGCGGGACAGAGATCTATGGCTACACCTTC.

The V gene is TRBV10-3, the J gene TRBJ1-4; D unresolved. This CDR3 comprises 15 residues. CDR1 is ENHRY, CDR2 SYGVKD, per germline. V lost 2 bases and J lost 0, with 7 bases in between. CDR3 sequence: CAISERHTTNEKLFF. The CDR3 DNA follows: TGTGCCATCAGTGAGAGACATACAACTAATGAAAAACTGTTTTTT.